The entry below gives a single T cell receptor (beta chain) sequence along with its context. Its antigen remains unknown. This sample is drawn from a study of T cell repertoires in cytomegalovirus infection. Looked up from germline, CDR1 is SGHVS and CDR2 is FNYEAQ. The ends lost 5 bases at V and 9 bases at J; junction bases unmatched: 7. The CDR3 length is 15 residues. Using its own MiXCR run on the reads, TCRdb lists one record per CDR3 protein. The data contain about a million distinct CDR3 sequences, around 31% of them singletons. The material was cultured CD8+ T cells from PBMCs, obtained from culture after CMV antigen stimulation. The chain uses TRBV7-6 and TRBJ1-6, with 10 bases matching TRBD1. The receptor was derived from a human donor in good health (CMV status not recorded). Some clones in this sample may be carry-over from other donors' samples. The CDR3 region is CASSPRQGAGSPLHF. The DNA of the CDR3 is TGTGCCAGCAGCCCAAGACAGGGGGCTGGTTCACCCCTCCACTTT.